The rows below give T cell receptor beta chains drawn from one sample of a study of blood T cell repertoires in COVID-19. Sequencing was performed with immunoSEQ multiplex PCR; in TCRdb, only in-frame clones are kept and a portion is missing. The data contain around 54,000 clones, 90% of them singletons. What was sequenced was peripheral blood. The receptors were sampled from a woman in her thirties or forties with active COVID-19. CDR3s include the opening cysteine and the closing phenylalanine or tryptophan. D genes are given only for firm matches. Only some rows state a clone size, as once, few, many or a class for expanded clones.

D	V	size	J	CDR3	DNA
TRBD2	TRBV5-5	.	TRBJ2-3	CASSLTASGGGDTQYF	TGTGCCAGCAGCTTGACGGCTAGCGGGGGGGGAGATACGCAGTATTTT
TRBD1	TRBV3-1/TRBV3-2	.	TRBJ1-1	CASSQDTGGTTEAFF	TGTGCCAGCAGCCAAGACACAGGGGGGACCACTGAAGCTTTCTTT
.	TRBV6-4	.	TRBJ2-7	CASAMSYEQYF	TGTGCCAGCGCGATGTCCTACGAGCAGTACTTC
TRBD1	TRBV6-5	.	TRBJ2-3	CASSETGTGPDSQYF	TGTGCCAGCAGCGAGACCGGGACAGGGCCCGATTCCCAGTATTTT
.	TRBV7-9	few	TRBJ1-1	CASSFQGNTEAFF	TGTGCCAGCAGCTTTCAGGGGAACACTGAAGCTTTCTTT
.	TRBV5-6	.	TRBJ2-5	CASSRRDFLQETQYF	TGTGCCAGCAGCCGGAGGGACTTCCTACAAGAGACCCAGTACTTC
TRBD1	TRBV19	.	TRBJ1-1	CASSTSTGVGAFF	TGTGCCAGTAGTACGTCTACAGGGGTTGGGGCTTTCTTT
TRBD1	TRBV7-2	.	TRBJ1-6	CASSLYTGDSPLHF	TGTGCCAGCAGCCTCTACACAGGGGATTCACCCCTCCACTTT
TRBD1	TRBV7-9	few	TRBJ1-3	CASSDWDRGHTIYF	TGTGCCAGCAGCGACTGGGACAGGGGCCACACCATATATTTT
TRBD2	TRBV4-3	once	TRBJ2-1	CASSQDLAGGLRKDEQFF	TGCGCCAGCAGCCAGGATTTAGCGGGGGGTTTAAGGAAGGATGAGCAGTTCTTC
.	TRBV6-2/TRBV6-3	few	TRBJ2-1	CASSYIPRTGYNEQFF	TGTGCCAGCAGTTATATCCCCCGGACGGGGTACAATGAGCAGTTCTTC
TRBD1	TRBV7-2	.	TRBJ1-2	CASSLNRGTGGYTF	TGTGCCAGCAGCTTAAACAGGGGAACTGGCGGCTACACCTTC
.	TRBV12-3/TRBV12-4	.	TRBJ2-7	CASSSGQTEQYF	TGTGCCAGCAGTTCGGGACAAACCGAGCAGTACTTC
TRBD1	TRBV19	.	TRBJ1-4	CASRDRGRSTNEKLFF	TGTGCCAGCCGGGACAGGGGGCGATCGACTAATGAAAAACTGTTTTTT
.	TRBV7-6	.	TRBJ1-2	CASSRILPGTPNYGYTF	TGTGCCAGCAGCCGAATCCTACCGGGAACCCCTAACTATGGCTACACCTTC
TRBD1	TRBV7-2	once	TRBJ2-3	CASSSAGTGGDTQYF	TGTGCCAGCAGCTCGGCCGGGACAGGTGGAGATACGCAGTATTTT
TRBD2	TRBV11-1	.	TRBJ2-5	CASSHERGGRETQYF	TGTGCCAGCAGCCACGAGCGGGGGGGCCGGGAGACCCAGTACTTC
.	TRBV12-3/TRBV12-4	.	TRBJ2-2	CASSLQGWELFF	TGTGCCAGCAGTTTACAGGGCTGGGAGCTGTTTTTT
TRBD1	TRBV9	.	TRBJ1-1	CASSVGPDRYTEAFF	TGTGCCAGCAGCGTAGGCCCGGACAGGTACACTGAAGCTTTCTTT
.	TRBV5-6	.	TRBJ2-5	CASSLGTRTQETQYF	TGTGCCAGCAGCTTGGGGACTCGTACCCAAGAGACCCAGTACTTC
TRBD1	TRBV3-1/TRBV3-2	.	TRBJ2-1	CASSQDGTGENEQFF	TGTGCCAGCAGCCAAGATGGGACAGGGGAGAATGAGCAGTTCTTC
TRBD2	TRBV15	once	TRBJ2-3	CATSRDGRGQTDTQYF	TGTGCCACCAGCAGAGATGGGAGGGGCCAGACAGATACGCAGTATTTT
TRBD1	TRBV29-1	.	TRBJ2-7	CSAQGFSYEQYF	TGCAGCGCACAGGGGTTCTCCTACGAGCAGTACTTC
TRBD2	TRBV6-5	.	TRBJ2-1	CASSLAGNYNEQFF	TGTGCCAGTTCTCTAGCGGGGAACTACAATGAGCAGTTCTTC
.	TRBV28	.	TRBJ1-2	CASSSPGQVYYGYTF	TGTGCCAGCAGTTCCCCGGGACAAGTCTACTATGGCTACACCTTC
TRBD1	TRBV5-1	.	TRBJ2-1	CASSRSQGAGEQFF	TGCGCCAGCAGCAGGTCACAGGGGGCAGGTGAGCAGTTCTTC
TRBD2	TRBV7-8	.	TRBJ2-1	CASSLRNPGTTFNEQFF	TGTGCCAGCAGCTTACGAAACCCCGGGACTACCTTCAATGAGCAGTTCTTC
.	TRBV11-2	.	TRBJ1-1	CASSSGPAEDTEAFF	TGTGCCAGCAGCTCCGGCCCCGCAGAGGACACTGAAGCTTTCTTT
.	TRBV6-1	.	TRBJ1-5	CASSGPNRVGSNQPQHF	TGTGCCAGCAGTGGGCCGAACAGGGTAGGTAGCAATCAGCCCCAGCATTTT
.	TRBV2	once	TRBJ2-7	CASSEALIAGETYEQYF	TGTGCCAGCAGTGAAGCGCTCATTGCAGGGGAGACCTACGAGCAGTACTTC
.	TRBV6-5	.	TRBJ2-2	CPSSHKGGAGELFF	TGTCCCAGCAGCCACAAGGGGGGGGCCGGGGAGCTGTTTTTT
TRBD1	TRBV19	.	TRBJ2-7	CASGEQGANEQYF	TGTGCCAGTGGTGAACAGGGGGCGAACGAGCAGTACTTC
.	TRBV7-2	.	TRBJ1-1	CASSLGGGTEAFF	TGTGCCAGCAGCTTAGGGGGGGGCACTGAAGCTTTCTTT
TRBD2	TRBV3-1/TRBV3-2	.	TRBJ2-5	CASSLSGGTGETQYF	TGTGCCAGCAGCCTTAGCGGGGGCACGGGAGAGACCCAGTACTTC
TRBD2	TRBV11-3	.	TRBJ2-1	CASSLGSGGNNEQFF	TGTGCCAGCAGCTTAGGTAGCGGGGGAAACAATGAGCAGTTCTTC
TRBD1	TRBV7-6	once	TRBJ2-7	CASSPGTGMASYEQYF	TGTGCCAGCAGCCCTGGGACAGGGATGGCATCCTACGAGCAGTACTTC
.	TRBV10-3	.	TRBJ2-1	CAIRGDSSYNEQFF	TGTGCCATCCGTGGCGACAGCTCCTACAATGAGCAGTTCTTC
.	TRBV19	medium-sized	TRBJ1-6	CASTDATRGYNSPLHF	TGTGCCAGCACTGACGCGACCAGGGGCTACAATTCACCCCTCCACTTT
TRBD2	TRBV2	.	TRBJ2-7	CASSALTSGGAYEQYF	TGTGCCAGCAGTGCCCTTACTAGCGGGGGGGCCTACGAGCAGTACTTC
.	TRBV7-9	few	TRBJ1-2	CASTQVRDGYTF	TGTGCCAGCACCCAAGTCAGGGATGGCTACACCTTC
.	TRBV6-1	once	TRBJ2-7	CASSEVGLLTYEQYF	TGTGCCAGCAGTGAAGTTGGGCTCCTCACCTACGAGCAGTACTTC
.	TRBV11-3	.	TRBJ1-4	CASSLAAENEKLFF	TGTGCCAGCAGCTTGGCGGCAGAGAATGAAAAACTGTTTTTT
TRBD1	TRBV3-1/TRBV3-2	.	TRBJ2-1	CASSQGYRGNEQFF	TGTGCCAGCAGCCAAGGATACAGGGGGAATGAGCAGTTCTTC
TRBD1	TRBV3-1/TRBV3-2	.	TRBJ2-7	CASSQEKFGPRTGGHYEQYF	TGTGCCAGCAGCCAAGAGAAGTTCGGGCCGAGGACAGGGGGACACTACGAGCAGTACTTC
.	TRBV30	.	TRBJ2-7	CAWSPGLSSEQYF	TGTGCCTGGAGCCCGGGACTCAGTTCCGAGCAGTACTTC
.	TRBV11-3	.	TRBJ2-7	CASTPPAGPLYEQYF	TGTGCCAGCACCCCGCCGGCAGGGCCCCTCTACGAGCAGTACTTC
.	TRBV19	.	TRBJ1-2	CASSPQGGTGGYTF	TGTGCCAGTAGTCCTCAGGGCGGTACGGGTGGCTACACCTTC
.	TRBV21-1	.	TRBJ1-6	CASSKDPFRDRGSPLHF	TGTGCCAGCAGCAAAGATCCTTTCCGGGACAGGGGTTCACCCCTCCACTTT
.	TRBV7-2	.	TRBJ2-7	CASSEGRRSYEQYF	TGTGCCAGCAGCGAGGGCAGGCGCTCCTACGAGCAGTACTTC
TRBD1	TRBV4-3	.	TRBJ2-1	CASSHLGQGQYEQFF	TGCGCCAGCAGCCATCTGGGACAGGGCCAATATGAGCAGTTCTTC
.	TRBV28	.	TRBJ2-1	CASTQFPYNEQFF	TGTGCCAGCACCCAATTTCCCTACAATGAGCAGTTCTTC
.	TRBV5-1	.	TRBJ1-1	CASSRDTGWDTEAFF	TGCGCCAGCAGCCGGGACACGGGCTGGGACACTGAAGCTTTCTTT
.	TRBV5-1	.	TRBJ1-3	CASSFTGTTGNTIYF	TGCGCCAGCAGCTTTACGGGAACTACTGGAAACACCATATATTTT